This T cell receptor beta chain was captured in a study of blood T cell repertoires in COVID-19. Across the study: Acute-phase and convalescent COVID-19 samples originated in the United States, Italy and Spain. The analysed material was cDNA or gDNA that came from T cells, B-cell-depleted T cells, or PBMCs.

CDR1 is MNHNY, CDR2 SVGAGI, per germline (reference sequence). The CDR3 contains 16 residues. Trimming took 6 bases from V and 0 from J; bases not matched to a gene: 8. Sequenced by immunoSEQ multiplex PCR; TCRdb stores in-frame clones only, minus some. This table holds approximately 100,000 clones, 70% to 90% found once. Sequencing was done on a sample of peripheral blood. V usage is TRBV6-6 and J usage is TRBJ2-4; 7 positions match TRBD1. This sequence was found in a human donor in a cohort sampled during active COVID-19. CDR3 in amino acids: CASSAGTAAAKNIQYF. The CDR3 coding sequence is TGTGCCAGCAGCGCTGGGACAGCCGCAGCCAAAAACATTCAGTACTTC.